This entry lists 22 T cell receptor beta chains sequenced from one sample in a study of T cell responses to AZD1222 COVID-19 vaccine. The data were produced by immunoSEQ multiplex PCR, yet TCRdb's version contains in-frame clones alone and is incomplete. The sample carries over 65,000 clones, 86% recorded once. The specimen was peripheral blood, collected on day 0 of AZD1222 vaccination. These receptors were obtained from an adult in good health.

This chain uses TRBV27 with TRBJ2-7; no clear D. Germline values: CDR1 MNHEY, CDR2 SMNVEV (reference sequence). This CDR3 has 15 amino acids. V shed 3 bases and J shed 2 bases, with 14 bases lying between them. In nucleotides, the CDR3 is TGTGCCAGCAGTTTTGGTGGGCTGACAACCTACGAGCAGTACTTC. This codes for CASSFGGLTTYEQYF.

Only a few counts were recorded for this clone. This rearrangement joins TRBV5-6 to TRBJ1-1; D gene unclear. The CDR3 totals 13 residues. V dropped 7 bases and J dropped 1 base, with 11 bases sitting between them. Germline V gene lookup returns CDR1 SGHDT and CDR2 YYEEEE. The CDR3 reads CASRRPPNTEAFF. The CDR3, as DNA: TGTGCCAGCCGCCGGCCCCCGAACACTGAAGCTTTCTTT.

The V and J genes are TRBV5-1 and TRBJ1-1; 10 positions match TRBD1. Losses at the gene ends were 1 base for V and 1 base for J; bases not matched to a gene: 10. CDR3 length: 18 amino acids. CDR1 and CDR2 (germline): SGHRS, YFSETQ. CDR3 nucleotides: TGCGCCAGCAGCTTGAAATTGGTTGGGACAGGGGAGAACACTGAAGCTTTCTTT. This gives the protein CASSLKLVGTGENTEAFF.

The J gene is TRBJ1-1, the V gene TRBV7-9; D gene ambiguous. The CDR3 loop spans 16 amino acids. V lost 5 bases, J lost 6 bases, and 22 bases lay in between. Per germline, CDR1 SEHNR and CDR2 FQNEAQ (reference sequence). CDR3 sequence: CASSDLIWEEGSEAFF. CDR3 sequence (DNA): TGTGCCAGCAGCGACTTGATTTGGGAGGAAGGCTCTGAAGCTTTCTTT.

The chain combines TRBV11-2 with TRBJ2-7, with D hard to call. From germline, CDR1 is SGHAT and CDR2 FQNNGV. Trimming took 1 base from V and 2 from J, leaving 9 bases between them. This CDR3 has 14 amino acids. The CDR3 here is CASSLGTKPYEQYF. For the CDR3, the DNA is TGTGCCAGCAGCTTAGGAACAAAACCCTACGAGCAGTACTTC.

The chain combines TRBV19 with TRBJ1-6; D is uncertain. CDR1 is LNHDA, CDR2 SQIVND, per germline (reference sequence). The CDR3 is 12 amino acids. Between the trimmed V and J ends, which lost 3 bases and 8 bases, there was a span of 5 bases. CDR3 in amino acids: CASSIGDSPLHF. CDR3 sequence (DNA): TGTGCCAGTAGTATTGGTGATTCACCCCTCCACTTT.

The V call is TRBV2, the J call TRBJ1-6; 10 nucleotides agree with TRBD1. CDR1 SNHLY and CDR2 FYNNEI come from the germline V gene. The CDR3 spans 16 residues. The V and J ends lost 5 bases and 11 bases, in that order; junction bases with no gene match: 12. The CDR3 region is CASSRPGQGPLAPLHF. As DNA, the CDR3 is TGTGCCAGCAGTCGCCCGGGACAGGGGCCTTTGGCACCCCTCCACTTT.

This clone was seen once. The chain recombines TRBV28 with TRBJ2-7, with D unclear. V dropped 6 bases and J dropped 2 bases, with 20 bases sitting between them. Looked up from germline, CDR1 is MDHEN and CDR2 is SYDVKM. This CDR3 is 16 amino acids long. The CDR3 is CASRNPRALAPYEQYF. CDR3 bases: TGTGCCAGCAGAAATCCCCGGGCCTTAGCCCCCTACGAGCAGTACTTC. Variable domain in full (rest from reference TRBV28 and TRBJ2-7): DVKVTQSSRYLVKRTGEKVFLECVQDMDHENMFWYRQDPGLGLRLIYFSYDVKMKEKGDIPEGYSVSREKKERFSLILESASTNQTSMYLCASRNPRALAPYEQYFGPGTRLTVT.

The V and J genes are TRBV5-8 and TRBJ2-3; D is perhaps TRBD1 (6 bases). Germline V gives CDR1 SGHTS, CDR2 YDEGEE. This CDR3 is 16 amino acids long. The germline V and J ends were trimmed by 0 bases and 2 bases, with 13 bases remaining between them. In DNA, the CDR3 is TGTGCCAGCAGCTTGGAGGGAACAGGGTCCACAGATACGCAGTATTTT. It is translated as CASSLEGTGSTDTQYF.

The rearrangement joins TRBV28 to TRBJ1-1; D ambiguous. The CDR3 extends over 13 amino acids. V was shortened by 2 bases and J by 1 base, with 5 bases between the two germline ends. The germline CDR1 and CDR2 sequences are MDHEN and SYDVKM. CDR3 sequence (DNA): TGTGCCAGCAGTTTAGTGGAGAACACTGAAGCTTTCTTT. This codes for CASSLVENTEAFF.

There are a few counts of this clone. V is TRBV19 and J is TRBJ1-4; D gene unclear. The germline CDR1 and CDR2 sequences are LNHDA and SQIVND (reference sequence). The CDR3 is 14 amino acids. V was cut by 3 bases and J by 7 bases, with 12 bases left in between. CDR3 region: CASSIGPAGEKLFF. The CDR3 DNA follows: TGTGCCAGTAGTATTGGCCCAGCAGGTGAAAAACTGTTTTTT.

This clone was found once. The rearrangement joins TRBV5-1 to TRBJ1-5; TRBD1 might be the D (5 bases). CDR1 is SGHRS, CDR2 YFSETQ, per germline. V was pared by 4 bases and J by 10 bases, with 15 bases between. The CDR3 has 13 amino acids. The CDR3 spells CASSDGGAEPQHF. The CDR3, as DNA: TGCGCCAGCAGCGACGGCGGGGCGGAACCCCAGCATTTT.

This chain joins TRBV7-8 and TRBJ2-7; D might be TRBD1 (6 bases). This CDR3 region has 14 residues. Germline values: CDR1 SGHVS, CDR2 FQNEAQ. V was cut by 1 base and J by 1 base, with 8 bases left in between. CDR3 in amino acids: CASSLGTGSYEQYF. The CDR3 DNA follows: TGTGCCAGCAGCTTAGGTACAGGGTCCTACGAGCAGTACTTC.

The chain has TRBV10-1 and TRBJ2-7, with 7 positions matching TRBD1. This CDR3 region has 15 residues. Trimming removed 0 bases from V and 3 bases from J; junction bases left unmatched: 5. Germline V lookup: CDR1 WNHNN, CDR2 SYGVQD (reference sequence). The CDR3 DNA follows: TGCGCCAGCAGTGAGTCAGGGACAGACTACTACGAGCAGTACTTC. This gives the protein CASSESGTDYYEQYF.

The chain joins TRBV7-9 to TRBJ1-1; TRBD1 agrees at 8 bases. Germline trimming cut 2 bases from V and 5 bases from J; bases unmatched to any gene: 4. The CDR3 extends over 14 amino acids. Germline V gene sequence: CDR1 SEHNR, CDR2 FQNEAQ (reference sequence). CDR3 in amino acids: CASSLTGGITEAFF. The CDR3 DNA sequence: TGTGCCAGCAGCTTAACAGGGGGAATAACTGAAGCTTTCTTT.

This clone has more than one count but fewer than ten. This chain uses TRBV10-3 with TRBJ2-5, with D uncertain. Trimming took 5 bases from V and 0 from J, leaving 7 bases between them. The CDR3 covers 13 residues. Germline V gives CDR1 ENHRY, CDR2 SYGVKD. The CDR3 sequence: CAISSANQETQYF. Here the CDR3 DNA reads TGTGCCATCAGTTCAGCGAACCAAGAGACCCAGTACTTC.

The CDR3: CASSSDRGGGYTF. The CDR3 DNA is TGTGCCAGCAGCTCGGACAGGGGTGGTGGCTACACCTTC. V and J are TRBV2 and TRBJ1-2, with 9 bases identical to TRBD1. The germline V gene has CDR1 SNHLY and CDR2 FYNNEI. The trim removed 6 bases at V and 7 bases at J, leaving 6 bases unmatched. The CDR3 covers 13 residues.

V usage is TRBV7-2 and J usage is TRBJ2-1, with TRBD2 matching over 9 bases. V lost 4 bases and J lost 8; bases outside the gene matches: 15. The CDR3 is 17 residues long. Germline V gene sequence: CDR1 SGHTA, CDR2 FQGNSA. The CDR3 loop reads CASSYRLAGVGPDEQFF. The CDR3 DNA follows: TGTGCCAGCAGCTACCGCTTAGCGGGAGTAGGCCCCGATGAGCAGTTCTTC.

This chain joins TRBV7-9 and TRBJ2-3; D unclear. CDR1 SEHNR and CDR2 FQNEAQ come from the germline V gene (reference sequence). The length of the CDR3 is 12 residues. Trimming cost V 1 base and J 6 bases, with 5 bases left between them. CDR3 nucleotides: TGTGCCAGCAGCTTAGTGCATGATACGCAGTATTTT. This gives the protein CASSLVHDTQYF.

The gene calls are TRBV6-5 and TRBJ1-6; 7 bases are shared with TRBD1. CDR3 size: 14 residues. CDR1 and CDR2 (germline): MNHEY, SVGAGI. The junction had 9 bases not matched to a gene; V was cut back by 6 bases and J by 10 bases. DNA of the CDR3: TGTGCCAGCAGGCCTGCAGGGGGGATGTCACCCCTCCACTTT. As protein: CASRPAGGMSPLHF.

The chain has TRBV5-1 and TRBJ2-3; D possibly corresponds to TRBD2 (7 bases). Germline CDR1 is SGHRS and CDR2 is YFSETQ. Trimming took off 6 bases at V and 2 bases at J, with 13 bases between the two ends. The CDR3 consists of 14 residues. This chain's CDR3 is CASKGGGPTDTQYF. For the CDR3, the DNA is TGCGCCAGCAAGGGCGGGGGCCCCACAGATACGCAGTATTTT.

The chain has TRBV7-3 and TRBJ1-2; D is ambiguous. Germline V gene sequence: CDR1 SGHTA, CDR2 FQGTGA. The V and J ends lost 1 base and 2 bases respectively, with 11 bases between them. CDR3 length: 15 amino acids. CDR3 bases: TGTGCCAGCAGCTTAAGAGGTCCGGAGAACTATGGCTACACCTTC. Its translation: CASSLRGPENYGYTF. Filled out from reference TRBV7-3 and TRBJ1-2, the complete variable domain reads GAGVSQTPSNKVTEKGKYVELRCDPISGHTALYWYRQSLGQGPEFLIYFQGTGAADDSGLPNDRFFAVRPEGSVSTLKIQRTERGDSAVYLCASSLRGPENYGYTFGSGTRLTVV.